One sample yielded the 6 T cell receptor beta chains listed below, sequenced in a study of cytomegalovirus exposure and HLA in healthy donors. PCR primers comprised 60 Vbeta and 13 Jbeta primers. TCRdb's copy holds only in-frame clones and misses some; the assay was immunoSEQ multiplex PCR. This sample's table has about 130,000 clones. Sequencing was performed on PBMCs. The receptors were gathered from a man between 18 and 35 years old in good health and CMV-seronegative.

As to this clone: An end of the junction does not agree with germline; a read error may underlie this. This rearrangement joins TRBV6-1 to TRBJ1-5; TRBD1 matches at 10 bases. The germline V gene encodes CDR1 MNHNS and CDR2 SASEGT. This CDR3 region has 19 residues. The CDR3 reads CASSKAVGQGTYSNQPQHF. The DNA of the CDR3 is TGTGCCAGCAGTAAAGCTGTGGGACAGGGGACGTATAGCAATCAGCCCCAGCATTTT.

The CDR3: CASSLPGGDEKLFF. CDR3 DNA: TGTGCCAGTAGCCTACCGGGGGGGGATGAAAAACTGTTTTTT. The chain carries TRBV19 and TRBJ1-4; perhaps TRBD1 as D (5 bases). V lost 6 bases to trimming and J lost 6 bases, with 14 bases between them. The germline gives CDR1 LNHDA, CDR2 SQIVND (reference sequence). CDR3 length equals 14 residues.

The chain combines TRBV4-1 with TRBJ2-1; 13 bases map to TRBD2. CDR1 and CDR2 (germline): MGHRA, YSYEKL. V was pared by 1 base and J by 9 bases, with 15 bases of the junction left unmatched. The CDR3 is 19 residues long. The CDR3, as DNA: TGCGCCAGCAGCCAAGCAACACCCGGGACTAGCGGGAATATCATTGAGCAGTTCTTC. Residues: CASSQATPGTSGNIIEQFF.

The chain has TRBV19 and TRBJ1-2, with 7 bases fitting TRBD1. The V gene's germline CDR1 is LNHDA and CDR2 SQIVND (reference sequence). The trim removed 6 bases at V and 1 base at J, leaving 5 bases unmatched. The CDR3 loop spans 14 amino acids. The CDR3 reads CASRVQGYNYGYTF. The CDR3 DNA follows: TGTGCCAGTAGGGTACAGGGGTATAACTATGGCTACACCTTC.

V usage is TRBV6-5 and J usage is TRBJ2-3; perhaps TRBD1 as D (5 bases). This CDR3 has 16 residues. Germline CDR1 MNHEY, CDR2 SVGAGI. V lost 3 bases and J 2 bases, leaving 15 bases between the germline ends. The CDR3, as DNA: TGTGCCAGCAGTTATGGGGCTGGCTACACCACAGATACGCAGTATTTT. Translating it yields CASSYGAGYTTDTQYF.

The rearrangement links TRBV29-1 to TRBJ2-7; 7 nucleotides align to TRBD1. Germline CDR1 and CDR2: SQVTM and ANQGSEA. The CDR3 is made up of 12 amino acids. Germline trimming cut 4 bases from V and 6 bases from J; bases unmatched to any gene: 6. The CDR3 DNA is TGCAGCGTTGGTTCCAGGGGGAGCGAGCAGTACTTC. Amino acids: CSVGSRGSEQYF.